The TCR beta chain under discussion was sequenced for a study of cytomegalovirus exposure and HLA in healthy donors. This CDR3 is built from 17 residues. Germline assignment: CDR1 LNHDA and CDR2 SQIVND (reference sequence). Deletions cut 0 bases from V and 0 bases from J, with 9 bases between. Study-level findings and limits: The classifier, whose performance was assessed in both the original and validation cohorts, reportedly diagnosed cytomegalovirus status with high specificity and sensitivity. In a later analysis, donors in an Asian-associated ancestry cluster reportedly had fewer N-insertions in productive TCRs than the cohort mean. Associated with cytomegalovirus, according to the listing, were fewer than 200 TCR beta chains. A previous analysis found most TCR beta V segments productive roughly 87% or roughly 30% of the time.

PCR was performed using 60 Vbeta and 13 Jbeta primers. The repertoire was sequenced with immunoSEQ multiplex PCR; TCRdb's copy has only in-frame clones and lacks some. The table shows some 170,000 clones, with less than 80% occurring only once. This clone was seen a handful of times. Its antigen is unknown. This rearrangement joins TRBV19 to TRBJ2-6; D is possibly TRBD2 (6 bases). The clonotype was recovered from a man aged 35 to 55 in good health and CMV-seronegative. The source material was PBMCs. CDR3 residues: CASSIEGRFSGANVLTF. The CDR3, as DNA: TGTGCCAGTAGTATAGAGGGGAGGTTCTCTGGGGCCAACGTCCTGACTTTC.